This T cell receptor (beta chain) was retrieved from a study of blood T cell repertoires in COVID-19. Study at large: In each case, the material was cDNA or gDNA derived from T cells, B-cell-depleted T cells, or PBMCs.

The repertoire was sequenced with immunoSEQ multiplex PCR; TCRdb's copy has only in-frame clones and lacks some. This table holds approximately 240,000 clones, approximately 83% found once. The V gene end was trimmed by 6 bases and the J gene end by 7 bases; junction bases not matched to a gene: 5. This CDR3 contains 13 residues. Sequencing input: peripheral blood. This chain joins TRBV12-3 or TRBV12-4 and TRBJ2-1, with 8 nucleotides matching TRBD1. This TCR was sampled from a woman under 40 who had recovered from COVID-19. DNA for the CDR3: TGTGCCAGCAGACAGACAGGGGTTAATGAGCAGTTCTTC. Protein sequence: CASRQTGVNEQFF.